Presented here are 18 T cell receptor beta chains from one specimen sequenced in a study of blood T cell repertoires in COVID-19. TCRdb keeps only in-frame clones here, not all; method: immunoSEQ multiplex PCR. The table has around 200,000 clones, around 82% seen once. The sample comprised peripheral blood. All receptors derive from a middle-aged man with active or convalescent COVID-19.

This rearrangement joins TRBV29-1 to TRBJ2-7, with D tentatively TRBD1 (6 bases). The CDR3 consists of 14 residues. Germline values: CDR1 SQVTM, CDR2 ANQGSEA. V lost 3 bases and J lost 2, with 14 bases in between. CDR3 in amino acids: CSVEGRGTAYEQYF. For the CDR3, the DNA is TGCAGCGTTGAGGGCAGGGGAACCGCCTACGAGCAGTACTTC.

The V gene is TRBV28, the J gene TRBJ1-5, with D perhaps matching TRBD1 (6 bases). V was clipped by 6 bases and J by 4 bases, with 19 bases between them. Looked up from germline, CDR1 is MDHEN and CDR2 is SYDVKM. CDR3 length equals 16 residues. Here the CDR3 reads CASRIWEQGHNQPQHF. In DNA, the CDR3 is TGTGCCAGCAGGATTTGGGAACAGGGACATAATCAGCCCCAGCATTTT.

This clone was counted between two and nine times. The chain employs TRBV10-3 and TRBJ2-5; 7 bases are shared with TRBD1. This CDR3 has 17 amino acids. Germline V lookup: CDR1 ENHRY, CDR2 SYGVKD. With 0 bases clipped from V and 3 bases from J, the junction kept 10 bases outside the gene matches. CDR3 in amino acids: CAISESTGTDFEETQYF. The CDR3 nucleotides read TGTGCCATCAGTGAGTCTACCGGGACAGACTTTGAAGAGACCCAGTACTTC.

The chain links TRBV19 to TRBJ1-1; D not certain. In germline, CDR1 is LNHDA, CDR2 SQIVND (reference sequence). V lost 1 base to trimming and J lost 4 bases, with 10 bases between them. CDR3 length equals 14 residues. CDR3 region: CASSIGGRGTEAFF. DNA for the CDR3: TGTGCCAGTAGTATAGGAGGCCGGGGCACTGAAGCTTTCTTT.

The V gene is TRBV7-8, the J gene TRBJ2-1; 12 bases are a match to TRBD2. V shed 6 bases, J shed 1 base, and the junction held 4 bases outside the gene matches. This CDR3 spans 16 amino acids. Per germline, CDR1 SGHVS and CDR2 FQNEAQ. The CDR3 coding sequence is TGTGCCAGCAGTCCCGGGACTAGCGGGTCCTACAATGAGCAGTTCTTC. Protein: CASSPGTSGSYNEQFF.

The chain links TRBV13 to TRBJ2-1; weak D call: TRBD1 (6 bases). The germline gives CDR1 PRHDT, CDR2 FYEKMQ (reference sequence). V was shortened by 10 bases and J by 1 base, with 11 bases between the two germline ends. This CDR3 has 13 amino acids. In DNA form, the CDR3 reads TGTGCCATCAGGGGCGAATCCTACAATGAGCAGTTCTTC. This sequence encodes CAIRGESYNEQFF.

CDR3 in DNA: TGTGCCAGCAGTTATACAGGGGGCCCTAGCAATCAGCCCCAGCATTTT. Amino acids: CASSYTGGPSNQPQHF. This chain joins TRBV6-5 and TRBJ1-5; 9 bases fit TRBD1. The CDR3 covers 16 residues. CDR1 is MNHEY, CDR2 SVGAGI, per germline. V dropped 3 bases and J dropped 0; count of bases not matched to a gene: 3.

The chain has TRBV6-5 and TRBJ1-1; D possibly corresponds to TRBD1 (6 bases). Trimming cost V 8 bases and J 1 base, with 11 bases left between them. Germline lookup yields CDR1 MNHEY and CDR2 SVGAGI. The CDR3 contains 13 residues. The DNA for the CDR3 is TGTGCCAGCTCCTGGGGACAGAACACTGAAGCTTTCTTT. It encodes CASSWGQNTEAFF.

This clone was seen a single time. The J gene is TRBJ1-2, the V gene TRBV6-1, with TRBD1 as a possible D gene (6 bases). The CDR3 has 14 residues. Germline V gives CDR1 MNHNS, CDR2 SASEGT. Trimming removed 0 bases from V and 5 bases from J, with 10 bases in between. This CDR3 is CASSEARGGYGYTF. CDR3 DNA sequence: TGTGCCAGCAGTGAAGCGCGAGGGGGATATGGCTACACCTTC.

In DNA, the CDR3 is TGTGCCTGGAGTACCCGCAGGGGGCCCGGTCAGCCCCAGCATTTT. Protein sequence: CAWSTRRGPGQPQHF. The chain carries TRBV30 and TRBJ1-5; 8 positions agree with TRBD1. Per the germline V gene, CDR1 is GTSNPN and CDR2 is SVGIG (reference sequence). The CDR3 is 15 amino acids. V lost 2 bases and J lost 6; bases outside the gene matches: 9.

The chain has TRBV3-1 (or the pseudogene TRBV3-2) and TRBJ1-5, with 8 bases aligning to TRBD1. Trimming removed 1 base from V and 4 bases from J; junction bases left unmatched: 0. The germline V gene has CDR1 LGHDT and CDR2 YNNKEL (reference sequence). The CDR3 runs 14 residues. CDR3 sequence: CASSQGQGNQPQHF. The CDR3 region has the DNA TGTGCCAGCAGCCAAGGACAGGGGAATCAGCCCCAGCATTTT.

This chain joins TRBV7-2 and TRBJ1-5; 8 bases fit TRBD1. The CDR3 loop spans 15 amino acids. With V trimmed by 3 bases and J by 3 bases, 4 bases remained unmatched. Germline assignment: CDR1 SGHTA and CDR2 FQGNSA. The CDR3 DNA reads as TGTGCCAGCAGCTTGGCAGGGGGCCCCAATCAGCCCCAGCATTTT. It translates to CASSLAGGPNQPQHF.

The V and J genes are TRBV28 and TRBJ2-3; 12 positions match TRBD2. The CDR3 runs 13 residues. Germline V lookup: CDR1 MDHEN, CDR2 SYDVKM. J gave up 5 bases and V 8 bases, and 2 bases lay outside the gene matches. The CDR3 DNA sequence: TGTGCCAGCCGACTAGCGGGAGTAGATACGCAGTATTTT. It yields the protein CASRLAGVDTQYF.

This chain connects TRBV5-4 to TRBJ2-7; 9 bases are a match to TRBD2. V was clipped by 3 bases and J by 0 bases; unmatched bases: 4. From germline, CDR1 is SGHNT and CDR2 YYREEE (reference sequence). This CDR3 has 15 residues. The DNA of the CDR3 is TGTGCCAGCAGCTCCCTAGCGGGAAGCTCCTACGAGCAGTACTTC. Translation gives CASSSLAGSSYEQYF.

The rearrangement joins TRBV18 to TRBJ2-7; the D is unclear. Germline V gene sequence: CDR1 KGHSH, CDR2 LQKENI. The V end was cut by 3 bases, the J end by 2 bases, with 8 bases between. This CDR3 spans 13 amino acids. CDR3 nucleotide sequence: TGTGCCAGCTCACCGGCCCGTGCCTACGAGCAGTACTTC. Residues: CASSPARAYEQYF. Using reference TRBV18 and TRBJ2-7 for the parts outside the CDR3, the full variable domain is NAGVMQNPRHLVRRRGQEARLRCSPMKGHSHVYWYRQLPEEGLKFMVYLQKENIIDESGMPKERFSAEFPKEGPSILRIQQVVRGDSAAYFCASSPARAYEQYFGPGTRLTVT.

This chain connects TRBV18 to TRBJ1-1; D call uncertain. Germline CDR1 is KGHSH and CDR2 is LQKENI. V lost 3 bases to trimming and J lost 0 bases, with 11 bases between them. The CDR3 extends over 15 amino acids. The CDR3 spells CASSPIHSMNTEAFF. The CDR3 DNA sequence: TGTGCCAGCTCACCCATTCACAGTATGAACACTGAAGCTTTCTTT.

This clone has more than one count but fewer than ten. The genes are TRBV30 and TRBJ2-3, with D perhaps TRBD2 (6 bases). The CDR3 length is 11 residues. V was trimmed by 5 bases and J by 4 bases, leaving 7 bases between them. Per the germline V gene, CDR1 is GTSNPN and CDR2 is SVGIG (reference sequence). CDR3 nucleotides: TGTGCCTGGGGGACTGCAGATACGCAGTATTTT. This translates into CAWGTADTQYF.

The chain employs TRBV28 and TRBJ1-2; 9 bases align to TRBD1. This CDR3 contains 16 residues. The trim removed 6 bases at V and 2 bases at J, leaving 10 bases unmatched. Germline assignment: CDR1 MDHEN and CDR2 SYDVKM. CDR3: CASSVPGQGLNYGYTF. In DNA, the CDR3 is TGTGCCAGCAGCGTCCCGGGACAGGGACTCAACTATGGCTACACCTTC.